This TCR beta chain was sequenced in a study of type 1 regulatory T cells. Overall study: This in vitro CD4 product, T-allo10, is enriched for Tr1 cells and alloantigen-specific.

As for this clonotype: The antigen is undetermined.

V shed 0 bases, J shed 5 bases, and the junction held 4 bases outside the gene matches. The CDR3 length is 16 residues. Germline V CDR1 and CDR2: SGDLS, YYNGEE. TCRdb reanalysed the reads using MiXCR and keeps one entry per CDR3 protein. The sample lists tens of thousands of distinct CDR3 sequences; more than 10% were seen once. The sample taken for sequencing was cultured non-Tr1 T cells, either the whole culture or a sorted T cell fraction (not recorded which). The chain joins TRBV9 to TRBJ2-3; 12 bases fit TRBD2. The receptor comes from a human donor in good health. The CDR3 sequence: CASSVASGRAIDTQYF. CDR3 DNA: TGTGCCAGCAGCGTAGCTAGCGGGAGGGCCATAGATACGCAGTATTTT.